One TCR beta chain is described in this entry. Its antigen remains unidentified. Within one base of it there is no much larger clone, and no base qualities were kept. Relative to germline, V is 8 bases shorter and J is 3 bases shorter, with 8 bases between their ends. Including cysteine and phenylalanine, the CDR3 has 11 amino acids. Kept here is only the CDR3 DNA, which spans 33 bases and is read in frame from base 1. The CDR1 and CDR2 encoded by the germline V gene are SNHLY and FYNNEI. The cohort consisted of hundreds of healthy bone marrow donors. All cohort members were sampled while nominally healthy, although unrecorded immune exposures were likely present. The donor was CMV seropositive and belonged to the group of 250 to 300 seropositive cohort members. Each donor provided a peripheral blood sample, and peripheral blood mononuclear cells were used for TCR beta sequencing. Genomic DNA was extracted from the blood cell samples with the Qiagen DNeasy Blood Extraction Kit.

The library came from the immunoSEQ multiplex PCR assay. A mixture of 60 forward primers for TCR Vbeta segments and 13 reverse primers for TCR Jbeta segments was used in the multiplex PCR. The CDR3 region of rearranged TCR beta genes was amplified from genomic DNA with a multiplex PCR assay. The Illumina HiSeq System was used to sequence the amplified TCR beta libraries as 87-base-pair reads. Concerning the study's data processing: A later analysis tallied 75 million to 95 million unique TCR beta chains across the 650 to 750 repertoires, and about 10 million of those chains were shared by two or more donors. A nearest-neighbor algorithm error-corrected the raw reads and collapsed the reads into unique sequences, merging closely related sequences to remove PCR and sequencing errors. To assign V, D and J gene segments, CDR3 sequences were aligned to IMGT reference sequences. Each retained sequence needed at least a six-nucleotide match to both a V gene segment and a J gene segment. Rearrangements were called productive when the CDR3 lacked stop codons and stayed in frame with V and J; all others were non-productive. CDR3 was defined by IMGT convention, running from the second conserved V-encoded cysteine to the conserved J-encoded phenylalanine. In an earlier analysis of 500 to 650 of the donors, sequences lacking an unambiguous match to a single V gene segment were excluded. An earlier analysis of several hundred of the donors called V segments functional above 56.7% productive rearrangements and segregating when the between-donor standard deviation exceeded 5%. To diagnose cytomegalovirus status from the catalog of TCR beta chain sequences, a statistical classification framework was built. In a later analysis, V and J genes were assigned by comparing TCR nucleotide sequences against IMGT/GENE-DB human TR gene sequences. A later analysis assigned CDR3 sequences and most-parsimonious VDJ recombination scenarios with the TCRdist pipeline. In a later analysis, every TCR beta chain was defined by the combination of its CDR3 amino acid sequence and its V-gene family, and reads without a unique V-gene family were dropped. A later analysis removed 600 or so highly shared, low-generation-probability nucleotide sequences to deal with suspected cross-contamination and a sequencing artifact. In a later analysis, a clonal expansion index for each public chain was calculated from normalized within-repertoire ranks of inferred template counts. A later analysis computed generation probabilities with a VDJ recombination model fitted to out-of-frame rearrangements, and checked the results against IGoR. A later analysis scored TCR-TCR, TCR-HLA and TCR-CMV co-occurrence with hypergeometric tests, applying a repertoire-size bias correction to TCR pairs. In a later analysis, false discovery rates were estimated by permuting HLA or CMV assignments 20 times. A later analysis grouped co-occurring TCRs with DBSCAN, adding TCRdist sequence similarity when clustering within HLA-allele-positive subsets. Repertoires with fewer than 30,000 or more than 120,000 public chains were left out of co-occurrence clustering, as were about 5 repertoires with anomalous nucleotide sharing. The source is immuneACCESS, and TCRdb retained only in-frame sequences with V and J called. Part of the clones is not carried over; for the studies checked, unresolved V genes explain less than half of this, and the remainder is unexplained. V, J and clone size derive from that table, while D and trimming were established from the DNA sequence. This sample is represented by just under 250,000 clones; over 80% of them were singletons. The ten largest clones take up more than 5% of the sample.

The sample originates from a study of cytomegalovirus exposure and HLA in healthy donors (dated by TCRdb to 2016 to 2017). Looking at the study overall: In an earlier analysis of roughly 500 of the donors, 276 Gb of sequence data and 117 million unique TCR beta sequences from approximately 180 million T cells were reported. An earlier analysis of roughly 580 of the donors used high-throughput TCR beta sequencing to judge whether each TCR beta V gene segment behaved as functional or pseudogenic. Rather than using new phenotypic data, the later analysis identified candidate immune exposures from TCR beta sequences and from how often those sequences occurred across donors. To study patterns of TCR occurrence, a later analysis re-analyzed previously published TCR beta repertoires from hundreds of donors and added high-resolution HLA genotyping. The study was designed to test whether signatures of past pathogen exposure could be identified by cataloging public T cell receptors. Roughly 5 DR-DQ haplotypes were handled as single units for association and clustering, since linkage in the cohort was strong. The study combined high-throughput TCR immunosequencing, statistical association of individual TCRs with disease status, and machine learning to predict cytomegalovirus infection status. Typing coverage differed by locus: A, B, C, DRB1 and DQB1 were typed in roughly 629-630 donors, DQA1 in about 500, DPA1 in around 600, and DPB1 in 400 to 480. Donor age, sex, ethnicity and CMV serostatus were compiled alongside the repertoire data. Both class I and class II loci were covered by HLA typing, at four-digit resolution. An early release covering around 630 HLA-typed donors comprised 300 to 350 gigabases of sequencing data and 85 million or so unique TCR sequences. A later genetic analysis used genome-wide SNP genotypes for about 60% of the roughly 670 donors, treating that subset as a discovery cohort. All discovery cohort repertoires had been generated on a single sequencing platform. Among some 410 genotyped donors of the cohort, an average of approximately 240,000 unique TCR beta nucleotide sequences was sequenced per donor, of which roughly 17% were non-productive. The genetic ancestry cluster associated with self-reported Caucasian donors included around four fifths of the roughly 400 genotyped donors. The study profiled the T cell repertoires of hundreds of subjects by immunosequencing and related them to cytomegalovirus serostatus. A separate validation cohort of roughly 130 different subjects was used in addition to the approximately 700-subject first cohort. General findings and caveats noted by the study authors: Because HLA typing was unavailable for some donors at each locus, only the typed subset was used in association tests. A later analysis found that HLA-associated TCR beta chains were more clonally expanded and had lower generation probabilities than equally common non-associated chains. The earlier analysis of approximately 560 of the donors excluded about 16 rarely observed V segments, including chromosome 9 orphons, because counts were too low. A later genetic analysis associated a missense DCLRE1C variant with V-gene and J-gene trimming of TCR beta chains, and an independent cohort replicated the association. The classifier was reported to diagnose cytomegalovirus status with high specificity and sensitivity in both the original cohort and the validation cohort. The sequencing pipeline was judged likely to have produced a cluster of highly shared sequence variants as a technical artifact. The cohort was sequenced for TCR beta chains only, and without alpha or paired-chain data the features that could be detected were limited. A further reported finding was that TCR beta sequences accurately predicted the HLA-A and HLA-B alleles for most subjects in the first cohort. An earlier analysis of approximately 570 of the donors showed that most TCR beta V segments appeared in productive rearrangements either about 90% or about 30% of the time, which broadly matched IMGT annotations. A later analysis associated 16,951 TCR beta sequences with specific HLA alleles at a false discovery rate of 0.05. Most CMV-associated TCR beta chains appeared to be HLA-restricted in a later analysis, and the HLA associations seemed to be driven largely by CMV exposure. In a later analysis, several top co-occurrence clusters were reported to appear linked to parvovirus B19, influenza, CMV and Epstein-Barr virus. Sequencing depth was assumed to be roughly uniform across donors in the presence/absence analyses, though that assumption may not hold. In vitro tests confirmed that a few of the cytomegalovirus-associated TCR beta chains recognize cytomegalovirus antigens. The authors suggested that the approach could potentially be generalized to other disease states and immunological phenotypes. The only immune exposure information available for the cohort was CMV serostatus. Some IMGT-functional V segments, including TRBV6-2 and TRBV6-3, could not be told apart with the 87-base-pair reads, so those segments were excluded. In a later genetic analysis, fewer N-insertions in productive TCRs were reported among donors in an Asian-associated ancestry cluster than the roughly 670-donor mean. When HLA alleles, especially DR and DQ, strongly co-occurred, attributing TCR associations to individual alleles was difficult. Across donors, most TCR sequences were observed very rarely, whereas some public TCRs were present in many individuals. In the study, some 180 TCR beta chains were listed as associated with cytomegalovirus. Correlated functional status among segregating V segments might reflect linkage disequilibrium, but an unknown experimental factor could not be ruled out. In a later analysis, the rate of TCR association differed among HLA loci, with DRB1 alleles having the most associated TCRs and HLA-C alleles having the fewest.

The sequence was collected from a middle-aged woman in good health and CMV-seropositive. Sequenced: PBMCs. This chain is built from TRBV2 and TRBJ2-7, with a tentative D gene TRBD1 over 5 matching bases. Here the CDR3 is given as CASGANYEQYF. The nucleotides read TGTGCCAGCGGGGCGAACTACGAGCAGTACTTC.